This record looks at one T cell receptor beta chain sequence and its context. What this receptor recognizes is not known. Within one base of it there is no much larger clone, and no base qualities were kept. To synthesize cDNA, template-switch 5'RACE was performed with a primer carrying a 10-nucleotide random unique molecular identifier so that each TCR transcript was tagged. Each sequencing run produced over 200 million TCR-beta sequences covering 15-18 subjects. Total RNA was extracted with the RNeasy kit. TCR-beta VDJ regions were amplified with primers for the TCR constant region and the 5'RACE anchor, using the KAPA Real-time Library Amplification kit. A first PCR added sample indexes and Illumina adaptors, and a second PCR then raised library yield. After purification with Ampure beads, the TCR product of roughly 650 bp was size-selected on a 2% E-gel SizeSelection system. Library quality was checked on a Bioanalyzer, concentration was measured with Qubit, and libraries were quantified with the Kapa Library Quantification kit before pooling. An Illumina HiSeq 2500 sequenced the libraries paired-end 2 x 150 bp. To increase sequence diversity, about 25-31% phiX was spiked into each library pool. The authors' analysis ran thus. Quality-filtered reads were processed with the UMI-based MiGEC pipeline, which removed over 75% of raw TCR sequences during error correction. VDJ genes were aligned to IMGT germline references, and each clonotype was defined by a unique CDR3 amino acid sequence together with V-J genes. Clonal expansion, Shannon diversity, and CDR3 relatedness (CalcPairwiseDistances, ClusterSamples) were evaluated with VDJtools, and phylogenetic trees were built with CLCbio workbench. Expanded clones were defined as having at least 8 unique UMIs, based on coefficient-of-variation modelling across technical triplicates. Through fastp at Q25 and MiXCR, TCRdb rebuilt clones from the public reads, retaining in-frame beta chains. One record per CDR3 amino acid sequence lists the most common genes and DNA. The V and J calls were determined by TCRdb, not by the authors. The sample profile shows fewer than 80,000 distinct CDR3 sequences; around 5.2% of them were found once. About 3.2% of the sample is taken by the ten largest.

For unsorted PBMC libraries, 2 million PBMCs were used after storage in RNAlater at -80 degrees C until RNA extraction. The multiple sclerosis patients were enrolled in a US clinical protocol that used magnetic resonance imaging to evaluate disease progression. Peripheral blood underwent Ficoll-Hypaque density gradient centrifugation to isolate PBMCs, which were then cryopreserved in liquid nitrogen. The data belong to a study of neurological immune-mediated disorders (dated by TCRdb to the late 2010s). Context from the whole study: Among the roughly 34 multiple sclerosis patients, relapsing-remitting MS was present in 31 and secondary progressive MS was present in 3. Peripheral blood TCR-beta repertoires from HTLV-I-associated myelopathy (HAM/TSP) patients, multiple sclerosis patients and healthy controls were compared by UMI-based sequencing. The 85 to 110 TCR-beta libraries included longitudinal samples, technical triplicates and paired sorted CD4+ and CD8+ T-cell subsets alongside PBMC samples. The cohort comprised 60 to 75 subjects: 15 or so HAM/TSP patients, some 34 multiple sclerosis patients and around 20 healthy controls.

What the study reported, not specific to this receptor: Repertoires from 18 of 34 MS patients were grouped by phylogenetic analysis into a cluster of related CDR3 sequences, suggesting a possible repertoire-level signature. No identical CDR3 amino acid sequences were found to be shared among expanded clones across subjects, suggesting that TCR-beta repertoires were private in all groups. TCR clonal expansion was highest in HAM/TSP patients and lowest in MS patients, with MS patients falling below even healthy controls. No association of the MS cluster with clinical or MRI features was observed, and the need for larger cohorts was stated by the authors.

Deletion took 0 bases off V and 7 bases off J, with a span of 15 bases between the germline ends. From its cysteine to its phenylalanine, the CDR3 spans 14 amino acids. Only the CDR3 DNA is retained, 42 bases long and in frame from the first base. CDR1 and CDR2 (DFQATT, SNEGSKA) derive from the germline V gene (reference sequence). Rearrangement joined TRBV20-1 to TRBJ1-1; TRBD1 is a weak D gene call, 5 bases matching. The TCR was taken from a woman aged 45-59 years with multiple sclerosis. Sample: PBMCs. The sequenced DNA: TGCAGTGCTAGAGACCCGGGGGGGGAGGTTGAAGCTTTCTTT. Translated, this is CSARDPGGEVEAFF.